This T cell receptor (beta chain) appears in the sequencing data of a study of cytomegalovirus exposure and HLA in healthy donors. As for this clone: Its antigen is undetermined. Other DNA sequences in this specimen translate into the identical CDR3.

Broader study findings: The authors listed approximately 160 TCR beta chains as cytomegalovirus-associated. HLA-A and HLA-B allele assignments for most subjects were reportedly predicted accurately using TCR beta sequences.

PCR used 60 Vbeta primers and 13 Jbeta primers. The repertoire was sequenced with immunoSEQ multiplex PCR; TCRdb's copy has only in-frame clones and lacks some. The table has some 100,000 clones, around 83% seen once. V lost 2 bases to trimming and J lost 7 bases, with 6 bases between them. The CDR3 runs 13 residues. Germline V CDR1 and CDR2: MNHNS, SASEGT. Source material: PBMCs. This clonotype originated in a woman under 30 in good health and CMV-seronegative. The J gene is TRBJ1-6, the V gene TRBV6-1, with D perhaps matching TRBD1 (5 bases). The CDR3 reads CASSERGNSPLHF. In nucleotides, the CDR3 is TGTGCCAGCAGTGAACGGGGGAATTCACCCCTCCACTTT.